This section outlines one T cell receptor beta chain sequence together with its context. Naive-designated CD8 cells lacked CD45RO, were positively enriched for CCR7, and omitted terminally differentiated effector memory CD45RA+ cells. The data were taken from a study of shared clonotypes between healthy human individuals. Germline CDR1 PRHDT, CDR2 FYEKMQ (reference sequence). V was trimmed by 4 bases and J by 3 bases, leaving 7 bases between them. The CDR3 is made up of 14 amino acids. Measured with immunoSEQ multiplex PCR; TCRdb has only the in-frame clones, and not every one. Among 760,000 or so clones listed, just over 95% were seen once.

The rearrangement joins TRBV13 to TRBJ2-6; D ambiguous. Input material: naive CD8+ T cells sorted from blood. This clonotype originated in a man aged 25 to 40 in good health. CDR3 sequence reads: CASSSWGGANVLTF. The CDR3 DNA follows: TGTGCCAGCAGCTCCTGGGGTGGGGCCAACGTCCTGACTTTC.